The clone carrying this TCR beta chain was found many times. The antigen remains undetermined. The data were taken from a study of T-cell memory formation after mild COVID-19. CDR3 length equals 14 residues. V shed 6 bases and J 5 bases; nucleotides not matched to a gene: 5. Germline CDR1 WSHSY, CDR2 SAAADI. Overall study results and limits: The appearance of some responding clones in pre-infection memory suggested that cross-reactive memory joined.

5'RACE with constant-segment primers built TCRalpha and TCRbeta cDNA libraries with UMIs. Using its own MiXCR run on the 5' RACE reads, TCRdb lists one record per CDR3 protein. The sample contains roughly 450,000 distinct CDR3 sequences, over 15% of which appear only once. The sequence was collected from an adult woman who had mild COVID-19 (a few samples of this study predate the infection). Cell type and time point are not known. Sequencing was performed on PBMCs or a T cell subset sorted from them (not recorded which). The V gene is TRBV10-2, the J gene TRBJ1-1; 11 nucleotides line up with TRBD1. Here the CDR3 reads CASRDRGRRTEAFF. The CDR3 DNA is TGCGCCAGCAGGGACAGGGGGCGTAGGACTGAAGCTTTCTTT.